This T cell receptor (beta chain) was sequenced during a study of Ad26.COV2.S vaccination and SARS-CoV-2 variants. Study-wide points: Whether participants received vaccine or placebo, their non-spike TCR breadth was similar.

About this clone: No antigen is known for it.

Produced via immunoSEQ multiplex PCR; TCRdb's table is partial and in-frame only. The sample lists about 400,000 clones; roughly 90% were seen once. The CDR3 contains 16 residues. J was trimmed by 5 bases and V by 2 bases; bases with no gene match: 6. The V gene's germline CDR1 is LNHDA and CDR2 SQIVND (reference sequence). As for treatment: about 20 received Ad26.COV2.S at low or high dose, single or two shots; 5 received placebo; per-sample allocation not given. Day 63 following the first vaccine or placebo injection was when the samples were taken. Source: peripheral blood, taken in a trial of Ad26.COV2.S vaccine versus placebo. The rearrangement joins TRBV19 to TRBJ2-2; the match to TRBD1 covers 9 bases. The origin of this receptor is a person aged 18-60 years who received the Ad26.COV2.S COVID-19 vaccine or a placebo. The CDR3 loop is CASSIPTGGGTGELFF. The CDR3 nucleotides read TGTGCCAGTAGTATACCCACAGGGGGCGGGACCGGGGAGCTGTTTTTT.